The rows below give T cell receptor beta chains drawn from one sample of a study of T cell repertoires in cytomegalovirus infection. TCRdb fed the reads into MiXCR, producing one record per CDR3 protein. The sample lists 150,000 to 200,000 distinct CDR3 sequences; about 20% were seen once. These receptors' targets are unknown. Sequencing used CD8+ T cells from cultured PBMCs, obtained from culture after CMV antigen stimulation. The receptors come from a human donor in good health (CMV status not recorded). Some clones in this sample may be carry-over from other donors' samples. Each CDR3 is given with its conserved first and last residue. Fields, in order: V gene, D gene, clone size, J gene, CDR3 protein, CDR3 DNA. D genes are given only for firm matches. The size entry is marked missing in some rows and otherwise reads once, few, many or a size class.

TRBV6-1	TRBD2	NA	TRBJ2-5	CASSPRLAGGGETQYF	TGTGCCAGCAGCCCACGACTAGCGGGGGGAGGGGAGACCCAGTACTTC
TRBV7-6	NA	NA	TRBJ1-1	CASSWGEDTEAFF	TGTGCCAGCAGCTGGGGAGAGGACACTGAAGCTTTCTTT
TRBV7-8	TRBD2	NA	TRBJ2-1	CASSSFPGTSGGNEQFF	TGTGCCAGCAGCTCCTTCCCCGGGACTAGCGGGGGGAATGAGCAGTTCTTC
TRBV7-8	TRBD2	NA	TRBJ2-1	CASSLYGGERSYNEQFF	TGTGCCAGCAGCTTATACGGGGGGGAACGCTCCTACAATGAGCAGTTCTTC
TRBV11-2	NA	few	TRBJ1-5	CASSPEGWDQPQHF	TGTGCCAGCAGCCCAGAAGGTTGGGATCAGCCCCAGCATTTT
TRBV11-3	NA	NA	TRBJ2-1	CASSLDGGRINEQFF	TGTGCCAGCAGCTTAGACGGGGGCAGAATCAATGAGCAGTTCTTC
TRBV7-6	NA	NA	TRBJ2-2	CASSLEENTGELFF	TGTGCCAGCAGCTTAGAGGAGAACACCGGGGAGCTGTTTTTT
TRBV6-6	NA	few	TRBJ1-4	CASRSRGLTEKLFF	TGTGCCAGCAGGTCCCGGGGGTTAACTGAAAAACTGTTTTTT
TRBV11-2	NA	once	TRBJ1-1	CASSLGVAGKYTEAFF	TGTGCCAGCAGCTTAGGGGTGGCAGGGAAGTACACTGAAGCTTTCTTT
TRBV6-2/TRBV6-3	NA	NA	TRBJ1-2	CASTKTDDDGYTF	TGTGCCAGCACTAAGACGGACGATGATGGCTACACCTTC
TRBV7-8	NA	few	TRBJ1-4	CASSLEETGHAFGGLFF	TGTGCCAGCAGCTTAGAGGAGACAGGTCACGCTTTTGGAGGACTGTTTTTT
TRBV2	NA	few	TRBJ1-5	CAASPGWNNQPQHF	TGTGCCGCCAGTCCAGGGTGGAACAATCAGCCCCAGCATTTT
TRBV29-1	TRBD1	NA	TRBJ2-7	CSVTADRTPYEQYF	TGCAGCGTCACCGCGGACAGGACCCCCTACGAGCAGTACTTC
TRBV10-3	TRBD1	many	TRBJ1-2	CAIGGDRGRPNYGYTF	TGTGCCATCGGAGGGGACAGGGGGCGGCCAAACTATGGCTACACCTTC
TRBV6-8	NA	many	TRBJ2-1	CASSCPGPGPTYNEQFF	TGTGCCAGCAGTTGTCCCGGCCCGGGACCTACCTACAATGAGCAGTTCTTC
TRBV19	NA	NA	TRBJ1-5	CASSFSTRPRFTGNQPQHF	TGTGCCAGTAGTTTCTCTACCAGGCCTCGCTTTACCGGAAATCAGCCCCAGCATTTT
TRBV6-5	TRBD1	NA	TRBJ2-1	CASFSRDRPSNEQFF	TGTGCCAGCTTCTCCCGGGACAGGCCATCCAATGAGCAGTTCTTC